This T cell receptor (beta chain) came from a study of cytomegalovirus exposure and HLA in healthy donors. Study-level background: Earlier findings included about 120 million unique TCR beta sequences obtained from about 170 million T cells. Study-level points and caveats: Published work reported that the classifier diagnosed cytomegalovirus status with high specificity and sensitivity.

On this clone: Its antigen is as yet unknown. At one of its ends the junction is not consistent with the germline gene, which may arise from a read error.

CDR1 and CDR2 (germline): SSHAT, FNYEAQ (reference sequence). The CDR3 sequence is 13 residues long. The PCR was carried out with 60 Vbeta primers and 13 Jbeta primers. Profiled with immunoSEQ multiplex PCR; TCRdb holds only in-frame clones, not every one. The sample includes 81,000 or so clones, more than 60% of them seen just once. This chain joins TRBV7-7 and TRBJ2-5; 9 bases are a match to TRBD1. The clonotype was recovered from a man aged 45-65 years in good health and CMV-seropositive. Material for sequencing was PBMCs. The CDR3 region has the DNA TGTGCTAGCAGCTTAGGACAGGGGGAGACCCAGTACTTC. Translated, it gives CASSLGQGETQYF.